This T cell receptor (beta chain) is from a study of response to subunit inactivated influenza vaccine. V lost 4 bases, J lost 6 bases, and 13 bases lay in between. Looked up from germline, CDR1 is LGHDT and CDR2 is YNNKEL (reference sequence). CDR3 length equals 14 residues. TCRdb processed the RT-PCR reads anew with MiXCR; each CDR3 protein has one entry. The sample lists 550,000 to 800,000 distinct CDR3 sequences; 15% to 18% were seen once. The table lists this clonotype with a few counts. This TCR came from a man aged 45-60 years who received an inactivated influenza vaccine. The chain joins TRBV3-1 to TRBJ2-1; D gene uncertain. Sequencing used PBMCs from blood, obtained 11 to 12 days after vaccination. CDR3 protein: CASSPPRAGNEQFF. The CDR3 region has the DNA TGTGCCAGCAGCCCACCACGGGCCGGCAATGAGCAGTTCTTC.